This entry is about one T cell receptor beta chain. Method: immunoSEQ multiplex PCR; TCRdb's copy keeps in-frame clones and lacks some. The sample contains around 140,000 clones, 60% to 80% of which appear only once. This sample is part of a study of blood T cell repertoires in COVID-19. Across the whole study: From the United States, Italy and Spain came samples of acute and convalescent COVID-19. PBMCs, B-cell-depleted T cells, or T cells were the source of the cDNA or gDNA that made up the material.

The CDR3 spans 13 residues. V was clipped by 6 bases and J by 5 bases; unmatched bases: 6. Looked up from germline, CDR1 is SNHLY and CDR2 is FYNNEI. The rearrangement links TRBV2 to TRBJ1-2, with 7 bases aligning to TRBD1. The specimen was peripheral blood. The sequence was collected from a woman in her seventies with acute or convalescent COVID-19. CDR3 coding DNA: TGTGCCAGCAGCCTTGACAGGGTATATGGCTACACCTTC. Its protein product is CASSLDRVYGYTF. Full variable domain (remainder filled in from reference TRBV2 and TRBJ1-2): EPEVTQTPSHQVTQMGQEVILRCVPISNHLYFYWYRQILGQKVEFLVSFYNNEISEKSEIFDDQFSVERPDGSNFTLKIRSTKLEDSAMYFCASSLDRVYGYTFGSGTRLTVV.